Below, 29 T cell receptor beta chains from the same sample are listed, as sequenced in a study of response to subunit inactivated influenza vaccine. TCRdb recomputed calls from the RT-PCR reads with MiXCR, one row per CDR3 protein. The profile shows hundreds of thousands of distinct CDR3 sequences, approximately 15% of them singletons. The sequencing here drew on PBMCs from blood, taken roughly 15 days before vaccination. The receptors shown here come from a man in his forties or fifties who received an inactivated influenza vaccine.

The chain employs TRBV7-6 and TRBJ1-1, with D unresolved. The V and J ends lost 5 bases and 2 bases respectively, with 12 bases between them. This CDR3 spans 14 amino acids. CDR1 and CDR2 from the germline V gene are SGHVS and FNYEAQ. CDR3 nucleotides: TGTGCCAGCAGCGACGGGAGGTTAAACACTGAAGCTTTCTTT. Encoded protein: CASSDGRLNTEAFF.

A few counts support this clonotype. The chain employs TRBV3-1 and TRBJ1-1; D is ambiguous. V was cut by 4 bases and J by 1 base, with 10 bases left in between. The CDR3 extends over 14 amino acids. CDR1 is LGHDT and CDR2 is YNNKEL in the germline V gene (reference sequence). The CDR3, as DNA: TGTGCCAGCAGCCCGTCCCTCGGGAACACTGAAGCTTTCTTT. Its translation is CASSPSLGNTEAFF.

CDR3 sequence (DNA): TGTGCCAGCAGCAAACAACCTCCGGAAGCTTTCTTT. Protein product: CASSKQPPEAFF. The chain has TRBV7-2 and TRBJ1-1; no clear D. The ends were cut back, 5 bases at V and 8 bases at J, with 12 bases in the middle. The CDR3 length is 12 residues. The germline CDR1 and CDR2 sequences are SGHTA and FQGNSA. Complete variable domain (other parts from reference TRBV7-2 and TRBJ1-1): GAGVSQSPSNKVTEKGKDVELRCDPISGHTALYWYRQSLGQGLEFLIYFQGNSAPDKSGLPSDRFSAERTGGSVSTLTIQRTQQEDSAVYLCASSKQPPEAFFGQGTRLTVV.

The chain is built from TRBV10-1 and TRBJ1-1; D is unclear. Deletions cut 5 bases from V and 7 bases from J, with 17 bases between. This CDR3 is built from 14 residues. CDR1 is WNHNN and CDR2 is SYGVQD in the germline V gene (reference sequence). The CDR3: CASSPDPRGVEAFF. DNA for the CDR3: TGCGCCAGCAGTCCCGATCCCCGGGGTGTTGAAGCTTTCTTT.

The J gene is TRBJ2-6, the V gene TRBV7-2, with 9 bases that match TRBD1. Germline-derived CDR1 and CDR2 are SGHTA and FQGNSA. This CDR3 region has 17 residues. Trimming cost V 3 bases and J 1 base; bases outside gene matches: 4. The CDR3 spells CASSLGTGSSGANVLTF. The CDR3 DNA sequence: TGTGCCAGCAGCTTGGGGACAGGGAGTTCTGGGGCCAACGTCCTGACTTTC.

This clonotype showed up just a few times. This sequence joins TRBV24-1 and TRBJ1-2, with 8 bases that match TRBD1. CDR1 is KGHDR, CDR2 SFDVKD, per germline. The V gene end was trimmed by 6 bases and the J gene end by 0 bases; junction bases not matched to a gene: 2. The CDR3 has 14 amino acids. This chain's CDR3 is CATSPDRANYGYTF. CDR3 nucleotide sequence: TGTGCCACCAGTCCGGACAGGGCTAACTATGGCTACACCTTC.

This sequence joins TRBV2 and TRBJ2-1; perhaps TRBD1 as D (5 bases). In germline, CDR1 is SNHLY, CDR2 FYNNEI. The CDR3 extends over 14 amino acids. Trimming cost V 7 bases and J 0 bases, with 10 bases left between them. This chain's CDR3 is CASMDDSSYNEQFF. DNA for the CDR3: TGTGCCAGCATGGATGACAGCTCCTACAATGAGCAGTTCTTC.

This clonotype was seen repeatedly, ten times or more. This chain connects TRBV12-3 or TRBV12-4 to TRBJ2-3; no clear D. The V end was cut by 6 bases, the J end by 3 bases, with 7 bases between. The CDR3 covers 12 residues. CDR3 protein: CASRPDTDTQYF. The CDR3 DNA sequence: TGTGCCAGCAGACCCGATACAGATACGCAGTATTTT.

This clonotype has a count of ten or more. The rearrangement links TRBV4-2 to TRBJ2-1; 15 nucleotides match TRBD2. Unmatched junction bases numbered 8, after V lost 4 bases and J lost 7 bases. The V gene's germline CDR1 is LGHNA and CDR2 YNFKEQ. The length of the CDR3 is 17 residues. The CDR3 reads CASSLNSGTSGGNEQFF. The CDR3 nucleotides read TGTGCCAGCAGCCTAAACTCCGGGACTAGCGGGGGGAATGAGCAGTTCTTC.

The rearrangement joins TRBV5-5 to TRBJ1-2; weak D call: TRBD1 (5 bases). Germline-derived CDR1 and CDR2 are SGHKS and YYEKEE (reference sequence). Trimming took off 5 bases at V and 5 bases at J, with 10 bases between the two ends. The CDR3 sequence is 12 residues long. The CDR3 DNA reads TGTGCCAGCAGTATGACAGATTATGGCTACACCTTC. As protein: CASSMTDYGYTF.

The genes are TRBV9 and TRBJ2-1; D gene unclear. Germline CDR1 SGDLS, CDR2 YYNGEE. CDR3 length: 14 amino acids. The germline V and J ends were trimmed by 0 bases and 3 bases, with 7 bases remaining between them. The CDR3 is CASSVAGVYNEQFF. The CDR3 nucleotides read TGTGCCAGCAGCGTAGCTGGGGTCTACAATGAGCAGTTCTTC.

This chain links TRBV11-2 with TRBJ2-5; D possibly uses TRBD1 or TRBD2 (5 bases each). Trimming pared 7 bases from V and 1 base from J, leaving 16 bases between. Germline CDR1 reads SGHAT; CDR2 reads FQNNGV. CDR3 size: 15 residues. In DNA form, the CDR3 reads TGTGCCAGCACCCTCACACCTGGGGGCCAAGAGACCCAGTACTTC. Translated: CASTLTPGGQETQYF.

This clonotype was counted at least ten times. V and J are TRBV5-6 and TRBJ1-1; possible D gene TRBD1, 5 bases. CDR1 is SGHDT, CDR2 YYEEEE, per germline. Trimming took 2 bases from V and 4 from J, leaving 9 bases between them. The CDR3 contains 13 residues. The CDR3 spells CASSFEGVTEAFF. The DNA for the CDR3 is TGTGCCAGCAGCTTTGAAGGGGTCACTGAAGCTTTCTTT.

This clonotype was counted between two and nine times. The chain's CDR3 is CASSFRGLAGETQYF. In DNA form, the CDR3 reads TGTGCCAGCAGTTTCCGGGGACTAGCGGGGGAGACCCAGTACTTC. The chain links TRBV12-3 or TRBV12-4 to TRBJ2-5; TRBD2 matches at 13 bases. The CDR3 is 15 amino acids. Trimming at V came to 3 bases and at J to 5 bases, leaving 3 bases not matched to a gene.

This chain uses TRBV6-1 with TRBJ2-5; TRBD1 matches at 9 bases. Per germline, CDR1 MNHNS and CDR2 SASEGT. Trimming took 6 bases from V and 5 from J; bases not matched to a gene: 7. This CDR3 region has 14 residues. The CDR3 spells CASSPTGGWETQYF. DNA for the CDR3: TGTGCCAGCAGCCCTACAGGGGGCTGGGAGACCCAGTACTTC.

J is TRBJ2-1 and V is TRBV6-1; D possibly matches TRBD1 or TRBD2 (5 bases each). The CDR3 has 15 residues. Per germline, CDR1 MNHNS and CDR2 SASEGT. The V end lost 5 bases, the J end lost 2 bases, and 13 bases lay between the germline ends. As DNA, the CDR3 is TGTGCCAGCAGTAATGGGGCCGGGGCCTACAATGAGCAGTTCTTC. This sequence encodes CASSNGAGAYNEQFF.

This rearrangement joins TRBV24-1 to TRBJ2-2; D unresolved. CDR1 KGHDR and CDR2 SFDVKD come from the germline V gene. The CDR3 is 12 residues long. V was pared by 8 bases and J by 4 bases, with 7 bases between. CDR3 protein: CATNGPTGELFF. The DNA for the CDR3 is TGTGCCACCAATGGACCCACCGGGGAGCTGTTTTTT.

The V and J genes are TRBV4-1 and TRBJ2-1, with D tentatively TRBD1 (5 bases). V was shortened by 0 bases and J by 3 bases, with 9 bases between the two germline ends. This CDR3 contains 15 residues. The germline CDR1 and CDR2 sequences are MGHRA and YSYEKL. The CDR3 loop reads CASSQDRAGYNEQFF. CDR3 nucleotides: TGCGCCAGCAGCCAAGACAGGGCCGGCTACAATGAGCAGTTCTTC.

This chain links TRBV28 with TRBJ2-6; D may correspond to TRBD1 or TRBD2 (5 bases each). The CDR3 runs to 17 residues. V was trimmed by 5 bases and J by 4 bases, leaving 18 bases between them. From germline, CDR1 is MDHEN and CDR2 SYDVKM. Here the CDR3 reads CASSRTGPLLGANVLTF. CDR3 DNA: TGTGCCAGCAGTCGGACGGGACCCCTGTTGGGGGCCAACGTCCTGACTTTC. The full variable domain, rest sourced from reference TRBV28 and TRBJ2-6, is DVKVTQSSRYLVKRTGEKVFLECVQDMDHENMFWYRQDPGLGLRLIYFSYDVKMKEKGDIPEGYSVSREKKERFSLILESASTNQTSMYLCASSRTGPLLGANVLTFGAGSRLTVL.

This clonotype was found once. This could be a read error, since a much larger clone is one nucleotide away. V usage is TRBV25-1 and J usage is TRBJ2-3; D remains unclear. The CDR3 has 14 amino acids. Germline V lookup: CDR1 MGHDK, CDR2 SYGVNS. Trimming left V 1 base short and J 7 bases short, with 12 bases between. This chain's CDR3 is CASSEFRTAYTQYF. In nucleotides, the CDR3 is TGTGCCAGCAGTGAATTTAGGACGGCATATACGCAGTATTTT.

In this sample, this clonotype turned up a few times. The chain is built from TRBV12-3 or TRBV12-4 and TRBJ2-2; D gene unclear. This CDR3 region has 13 residues. The V end lost 6 bases, the J end lost 4 bases, and 9 bases lay between the germline ends. In DNA, the CDR3 is TGTGCCAGCAGCAAAACAACCACCGGGGAGCTGTTTTTT. It encodes CASSKTTTGELFF.

The chain employs TRBV12-3 or TRBV12-4 and TRBJ2-7; D is perhaps TRBD1 or TRBD2 (7 bases each). The ends were cut back, 5 bases at V and 7 bases at J, with 15 bases in the middle. This CDR3 is built from 13 residues. CDR3 nucleotides: TGTGCCAGCAGTCCGACAGGGCGGGGGGAGCAGTACTTC. As protein: CASSPTGRGEQYF.

The chain couples TRBV5-1 to TRBJ1-2; D is unresolved. Per the germline V gene, CDR1 is SGHRS and CDR2 is YFSETQ. Trimming took 0 bases from V and 2 from J, leaving 11 bases between them. The CDR3 is 15 residues long. Here the CDR3 DNA reads TGCGCCAGCAGCTTGGACGGAGTGGCAAACTATGGCTACACCTTC. This gives the protein CASSLDGVANYGYTF.

This clonotype showed up just a few times. The chain links TRBV6-2 or TRBV6-3 to TRBJ2-7; 9 bases match TRBD1. Looked up from germline, CDR1 is MNHEY and CDR2 is SVGEGT. The CDR3 has 15 residues. The J segment lost 3 bases and the V segment lost 8 bases, leaving 11 bases of the junction unmatched. The CDR3 DNA sequence: TGTGCCAGCCATCCAGGCGGGACAGGGTACTACGAGCAGTACTTC. It yields the protein CASHPGGTGYYEQYF.

This clonotype was observed a handful of times. V usage is TRBV3-1 and J usage is TRBJ2-1, with 10 nucleotides matching TRBD1. Germline loops: CDR1 LGHDT, CDR2 YNNKEL (reference sequence). Germline trimming cut 5 bases from V and 15 bases from J; bases unmatched to any gene: 7. The CDR3 sequence is 12 residues long. The CDR3 is CASSRPGQGLFF. In DNA form, the CDR3 reads TGTGCCAGCAGCAGGCCGGGACAGGGGCTGTTCTTC.

This clonotype was detected many times. The V and J genes are TRBV3-1 and TRBJ1-2; TRBD1 is a possible D gene (5 bases). The V end was cut by 4 bases, the J end by 10 bases, with 16 bases between. The CDR3 is made up of 13 amino acids. In germline, CDR1 is LGHDT, CDR2 YNNKEL (reference sequence). As DNA, the CDR3 is TGTGCCAGCAGCCTAGACCCCACAGGCGACTACACCTTC. Translation: CASSLDPTGDYTF.

The V gene is TRBV29-1, the J gene TRBJ2-5, with a possible D match to TRBD2 (6 bases). Germline assignment: CDR1 SQVTM and CDR2 ANQGSEA. The CDR3 runs 13 residues. V was cut by 7 bases and J by 6 bases, with 18 bases left in between. CDR3 sequence: CSGGTWAGQTQYF. The CDR3 nucleotides are TGCAGCGGGGGGACTTGGGCGGGACAGACCCAGTACTTC. Full variable domain (remainder filled in from reference TRBV29-1 and TRBJ2-5): SAVISQKPSRDICQRGTSLTIQCQVDSQVTMMFWYRQQPGQSLTLIATANQGSEATYESGFVIDKFPISRPNLTFSTLTVSNMSPEDSSIYLCSGGTWAGQTQYFGPGTRLLVL.

At least ten counts were recorded for this clonotype. This chain uses TRBV6-2 or TRBV6-3 with TRBJ2-7, with 8 bases that match TRBD1. This CDR3 spans 12 amino acids. Germline V CDR1 and CDR2: MNHEY, SVGEGT. The trim removed 11 bases at V and 4 bases at J, leaving 7 bases unmatched. CDR3 in amino acids: CAGGQGSYEQYF. CDR3 DNA: TGTGCCGGCGGACAGGGTTCTTACGAGCAGTACTTC.

V gene TRBV28 combines with J gene TRBJ2-7; the match to TRBD2 covers 11 bases. With 5 bases clipped from V and 3 bases from J, the junction kept 6 bases outside the gene matches. Germline lookup yields CDR1 MDHEN and CDR2 SYDVKM. The CDR3 has 15 residues. The CDR3: CASSGTSGGRYEQYF. Here the CDR3 DNA reads TGTGCCAGCAGTGGGACTAGCGGAGGCCGCTACGAGCAGTACTTC.